Listed below are T cell receptor beta chains from one sample, sequenced in a study of CD8 T cells in Susac syndrome. TCRdb analysed the immunoSEQ multiplex PCR reads with MiXCR anew, one entry per CDR3 protein. This table has some 160,000 distinct CDR3 sequences, nearly 97% appearing once. The sequenced material came from CD4+ T cells from PBMCs. The receptors were sampled from a human donor with Susac syndrome. The CDR3 runs from the conserved cysteine through the conserved F or W.

j_call,v_call,cdr3_aa
TRBJ2-5,TRBV29-1,CSVQFGTGAQETQYF
TRBJ2-7,TRBV20-1,CSARGTAVTYEQYF
TRBJ2-3,TRBV12-3/TRBV12-4,CASSPGHGRADTQYF
TRBJ2-1,TRBV28,CASRTSGRAGQFF
TRBJ2-2,TRBV23-1,CASSQPDTGELFF
TRBJ2-1,TRBV3-1,CASSWTGSSYNEQFF
TRBJ1-1,TRBV20-1,CSATRETEAFF
TRBJ1-4,TRBV20-1,CSAAEGGFSGEKLFF
TRBJ1-1,TRBV4-2,CASSQEAGRMNTEAFF
TRBJ2-7,TRBV20-1,CSARLAGPYEQYF
TRBJ2-3,TRBV20-1,CSARDVLDTQYF
TRBJ2-1,TRBV14,CASSQGGRGQFF
TRBJ1-1,TRBV6-6,CASSYGPGMGGTEAFF
TRBJ1-4,TRBV14,CASSPIQPTNEKLFF
TRBJ2-7,TRBV5-1,CASSGTGTSYEQYF
TRBJ2-1,TRBV11-2,CASSTTGTAFYNEQFF
TRBJ2-7,TRBV3-1,CASSHRVEDEQYF
TRBJ2-7,TRBV2,CASRGNPYEQYF
TRBJ2-5,TRBV7-6,CASSLSGGRELETQYF
TRBJ2-1,TRBV20-1,CSARWDRGFEQFF
TRBJ1-1,TRBV29-1,CSVAQGPTEAFF
TRBJ1-3,TRBV18,CASSPSQGMGNTIYF
TRBJ1-5,TRBV29-1,CSVGGHNQPQHF
TRBJ1-1,TRBV7-2,CASSAGRGTEAFF
TRBJ2-1,TRBV18,CASSPSRSNEQFF
TRBJ1-1,TRBV7-9,CASSFGGNTEAFF
TRBJ2-5,TRBV29-1,CSVSPPETQYF
TRBJ1-5,TRBV5-4,CASSSGQGDQPQHF
TRBJ2-3,TRBV6-5,CASSYEDSAPNTDTQYF
TRBJ1-1,TRBV6-5,CASRHESLRGVVAFF
TRBJ2-7,TRBV20-1,CSASRGLAAYEQYF
TRBJ2-5,TRBV5-4,CASSPWKALQETQYF
TRBJ2-2,TRBV5-1,CASSLHRGRTGELFF
TRBJ2-1,TRBV7-2,CASSLGLALNEQFF
TRBJ2-1,TRBV12-3/TRBV12-4,CASSLVTDNEQFF
TRBJ2-7,TRBV15,CATSRGLVGYEQYF
TRBJ2-7,TRBV29-1,CSVGGVEGQTYEQYF
TRBJ2-1,TRBV20-1,CSASQVGGRNEQFF
TRBJ2-4,TRBV29-1,CSAGGTKNIQYF
TRBJ2-7,TRBV18,CASSPQGDEQYF
TRBJ2-3,TRBV7-3,CASSSTITDTQYF
TRBJ1-4,TRBV7-9,CASSRGGTNEKLFF
TRBJ2-3,TRBV13,CASSLSAITDTQYF
TRBJ1-2,TRBV7-2,CASSLSAWDNSYGYTF
TRBJ1-6,TRBV4-1,CASSPGHRNSPLHF